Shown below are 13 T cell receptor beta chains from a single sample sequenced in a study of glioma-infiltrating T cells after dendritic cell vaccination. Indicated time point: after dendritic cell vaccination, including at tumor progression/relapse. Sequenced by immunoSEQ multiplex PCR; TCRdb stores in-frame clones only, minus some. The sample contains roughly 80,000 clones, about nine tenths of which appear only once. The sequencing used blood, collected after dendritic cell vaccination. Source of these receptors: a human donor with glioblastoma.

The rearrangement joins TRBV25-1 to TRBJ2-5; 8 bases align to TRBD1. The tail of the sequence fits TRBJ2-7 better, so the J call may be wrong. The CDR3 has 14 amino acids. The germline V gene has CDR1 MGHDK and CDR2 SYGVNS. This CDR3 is CASSDGQGEYEQYF. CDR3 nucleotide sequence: TGTGCCAGCAGTGATGGACAGGGAGAGTACGAGCAGTACTTC.

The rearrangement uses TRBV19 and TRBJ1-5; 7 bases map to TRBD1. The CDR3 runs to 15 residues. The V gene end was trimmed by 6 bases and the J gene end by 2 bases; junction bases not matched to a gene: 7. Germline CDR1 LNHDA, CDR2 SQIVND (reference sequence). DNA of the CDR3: TGTGCCAGTAGACCCGACAGGGTTGGCAATCAGCCCCAGCATTTT. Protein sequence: CASRPDRVGNQPQHF.

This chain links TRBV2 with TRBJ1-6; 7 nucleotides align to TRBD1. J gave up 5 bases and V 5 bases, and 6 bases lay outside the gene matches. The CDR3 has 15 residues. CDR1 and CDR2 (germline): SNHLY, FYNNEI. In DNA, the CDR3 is TGTGCCAGCAGTAAAACAGGGGTCAATAATTCACCCCTCCACTTT. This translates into CASSKTGVNNSPLHF.

The CDR3, as DNA: TGTGCCAGCAGCTTATCAGGGGCTAACACTGAAGCTTTCTTT. This sequence encodes CASSLSGANTEAFF. The V gene is TRBV7-3, the J gene TRBJ1-1; TRBD1 is a possible D gene (6 bases). The CDR3 totals 14 residues. The germline gives CDR1 SGHTA, CDR2 FQGTGA. With 2 bases removed from V and 2 bases from J, the gap between germline ends came to 9 bases. Filled out from reference TRBV7-3 and TRBJ1-1, the complete variable domain reads GAGVSQTPSNKVTEKGKYVELRCDPISGHTALYWYRQSLGQGPEFLIYFQGTGAADDSGLPNDRFFAVRPEGSVSTLKIQRTERGDSAVYLCASSLSGANTEAFFGQGTRLTVV.

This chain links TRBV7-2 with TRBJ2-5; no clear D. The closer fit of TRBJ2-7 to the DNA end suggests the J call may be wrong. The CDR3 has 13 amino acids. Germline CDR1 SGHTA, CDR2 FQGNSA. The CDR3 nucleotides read TGTGCCAGCAGCCCCCGGGCCTGGGGCGAGCAGTACTTC. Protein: CASSPRAWGEQYF.

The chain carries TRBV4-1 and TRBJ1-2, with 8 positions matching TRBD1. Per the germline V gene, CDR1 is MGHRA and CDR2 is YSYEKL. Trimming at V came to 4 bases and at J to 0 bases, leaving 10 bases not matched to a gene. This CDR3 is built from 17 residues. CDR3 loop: CASSRSTGEGANYGYTF. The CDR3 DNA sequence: TGCGCCAGCAGCCGCTCGACAGGGGAGGGGGCTAACTATGGCTACACCTTC.

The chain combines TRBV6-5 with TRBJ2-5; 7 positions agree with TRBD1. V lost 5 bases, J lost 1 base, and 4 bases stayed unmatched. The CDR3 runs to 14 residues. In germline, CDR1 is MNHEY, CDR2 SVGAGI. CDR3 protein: CASSRTGSQETQYF. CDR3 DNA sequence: TGTGCCAGCAGTCGGACAGGAAGCCAAGAGACCCAGTACTTC.

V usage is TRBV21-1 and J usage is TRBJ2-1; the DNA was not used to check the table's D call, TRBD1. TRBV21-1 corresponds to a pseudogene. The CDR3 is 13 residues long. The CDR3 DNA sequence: TGTGCCAGCATTCGGGACACGAACAATGAGCAGTTCTTC. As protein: CASIRDTNNEQFF.

CDR3: CASSERQRYQPQHF. The CDR3, as DNA: TGTGCCAGCAGTGAAAGACAGAGATATCAGCCCCAGCATTTT. This chain joins TRBV6-1 and TRBJ1-5; D is possibly TRBD1 (5 bases). CDR1 is MNHNS, CDR2 SASEGT, per germline. V lost 2 bases and J 5 bases, leaving 10 bases between the germline ends. The CDR3 has 14 residues.

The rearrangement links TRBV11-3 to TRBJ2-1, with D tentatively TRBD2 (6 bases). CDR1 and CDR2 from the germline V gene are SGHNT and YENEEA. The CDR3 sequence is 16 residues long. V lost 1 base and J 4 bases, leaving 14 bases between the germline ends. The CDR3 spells CASSLVGTGGYNEQFF. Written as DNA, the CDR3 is TGTGCCAGCAGCTTAGTCGGGACCGGGGGTTACAATGAGCAGTTCTTC.

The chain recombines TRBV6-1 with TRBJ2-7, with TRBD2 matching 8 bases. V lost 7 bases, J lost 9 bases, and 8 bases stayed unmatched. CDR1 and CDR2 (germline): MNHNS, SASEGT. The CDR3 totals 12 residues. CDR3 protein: CASIGGGNGQYF. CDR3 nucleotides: TGTGCCAGCATTGGCGGGGGGAACGGGCAGTACTTC.

Written as DNA, the CDR3 is TGTGCCAGCAGCTCTACAGGGGGCGGCTATGGCTACACCTTC. Translation: CASSSTGGGYGYTF. The gene calls are TRBV6-5 and TRBJ1-2; TRBD1 matches at 9 bases. The V gene end was trimmed by 6 bases and the J gene end by 4 bases; junction bases not matched to a gene: 6. CDR1 is MNHEY, CDR2 SVGAGI, per germline. The CDR3 has 14 residues.

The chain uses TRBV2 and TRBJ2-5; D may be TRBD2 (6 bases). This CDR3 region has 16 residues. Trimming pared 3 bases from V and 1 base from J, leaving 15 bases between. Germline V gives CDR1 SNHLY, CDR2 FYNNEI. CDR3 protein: CASSEWRGPFQETQYF. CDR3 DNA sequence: TGTGCCAGCAGTGAGTGGCGGGGCCCCTTCCAAGAGACCCAGTACTTC. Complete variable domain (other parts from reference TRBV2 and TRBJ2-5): EPEVTQTPSHQVTQMGQEVILRCVPISNHLYFYWYRQILGQKVEFLVSFYNNEISEKSEIFDDQFSVERPDGSNFTLKIRSTKLEDSAMYFCASSEWRGPFQETQYFGPGTRLLVL.